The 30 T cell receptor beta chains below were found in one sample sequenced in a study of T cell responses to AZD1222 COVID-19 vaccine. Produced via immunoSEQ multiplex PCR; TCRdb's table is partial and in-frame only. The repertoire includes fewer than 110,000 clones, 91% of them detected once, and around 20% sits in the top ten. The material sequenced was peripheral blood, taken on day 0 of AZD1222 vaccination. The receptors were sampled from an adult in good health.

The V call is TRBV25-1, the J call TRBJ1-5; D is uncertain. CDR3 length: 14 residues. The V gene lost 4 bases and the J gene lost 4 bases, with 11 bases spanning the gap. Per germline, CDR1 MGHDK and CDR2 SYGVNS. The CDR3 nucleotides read TGTGCCAGCAGTGGACGAGGATCTAATCAGCCCCAGCATTTT. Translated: CASSGRGSNQPQHF.

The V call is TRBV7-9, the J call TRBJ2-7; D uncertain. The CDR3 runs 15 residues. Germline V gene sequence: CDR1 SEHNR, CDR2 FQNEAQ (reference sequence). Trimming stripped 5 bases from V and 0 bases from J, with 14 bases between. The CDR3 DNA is TGTGCCAGCAGCCCACCGGTCGGCGGCTCCTACGAGCAGTACTTC. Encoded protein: CASSPPVGGSYEQYF.

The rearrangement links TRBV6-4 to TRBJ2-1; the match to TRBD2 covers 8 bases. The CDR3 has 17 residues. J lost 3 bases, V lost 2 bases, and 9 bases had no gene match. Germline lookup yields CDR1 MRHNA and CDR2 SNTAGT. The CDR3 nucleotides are TGTGCCAGCAGTGACCCCCCGGGCGGGGGGAACTACAATGAGCAGTTCTTC. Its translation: CASSDPPGGGNYNEQFF.

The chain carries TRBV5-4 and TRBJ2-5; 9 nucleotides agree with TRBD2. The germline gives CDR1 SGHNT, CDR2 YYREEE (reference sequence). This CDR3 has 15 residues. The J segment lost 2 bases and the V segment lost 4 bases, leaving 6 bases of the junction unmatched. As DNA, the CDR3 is TGTGCCAGCAGCGCCCCTAGCGGGGCGCAAGAGACCCAGTACTTC. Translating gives CASSAPSGAQETQYF. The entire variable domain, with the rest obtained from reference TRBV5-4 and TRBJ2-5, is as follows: ETGVTQSPTHLIKTRGQQVTLRCSSQSGHNTVSWYQQALGQGPQFIFQYYREEENGRGNFPPRFSGLQFPNYSSELNVNALELDDSALYLCASSAPSGAQETQYFGPGTRLLVL.

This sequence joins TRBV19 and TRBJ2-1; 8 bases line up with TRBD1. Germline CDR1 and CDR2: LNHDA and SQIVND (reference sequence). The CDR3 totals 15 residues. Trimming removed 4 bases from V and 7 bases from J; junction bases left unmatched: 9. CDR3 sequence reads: CASSKPGQAVNEQFF. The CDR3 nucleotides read TGTGCCAGTAGTAAGCCGGGACAGGCAGTGAATGAGCAGTTCTTC.

The CDR3 sequence: CASSTPGQGVGDTQYF. As DNA, the CDR3 is TGTGCCAGCAGCACCCCGGGACAGGGAGTTGGTGATACGCAGTATTTT. The gene calls are TRBV5-4 and TRBJ2-3; 9 positions agree with TRBD1. CDR3 length equals 16 residues. Germline loops: CDR1 SGHNT, CDR2 YYREEE (reference sequence). With 4 bases clipped from V and 6 bases from J, the junction kept 12 bases outside the gene matches.

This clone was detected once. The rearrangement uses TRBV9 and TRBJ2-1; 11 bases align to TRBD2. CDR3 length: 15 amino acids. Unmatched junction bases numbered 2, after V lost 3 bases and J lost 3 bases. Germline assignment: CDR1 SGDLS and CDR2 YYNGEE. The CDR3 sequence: CASSASGGNYNEQFF. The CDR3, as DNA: TGTGCCAGCAGCGCTAGCGGGGGGAACTACAATGAGCAGTTCTTC.

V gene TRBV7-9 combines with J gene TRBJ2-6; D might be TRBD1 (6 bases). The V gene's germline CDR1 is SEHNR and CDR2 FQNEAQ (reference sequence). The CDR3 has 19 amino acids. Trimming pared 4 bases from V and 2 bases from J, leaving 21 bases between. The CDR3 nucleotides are TGTGCCAGCAGCTCCTGGGTAGGGACAAGATCACCTGGGGCCAACGTCCTGACTTTC. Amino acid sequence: CASSSWVGTRSPGANVLTF.

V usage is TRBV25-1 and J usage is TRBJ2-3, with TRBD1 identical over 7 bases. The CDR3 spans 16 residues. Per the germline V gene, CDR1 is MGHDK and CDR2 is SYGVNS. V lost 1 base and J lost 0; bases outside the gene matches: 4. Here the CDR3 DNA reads TGTGCCAGCAGTGAATTACGGACAGGCAGCACAGATACGCAGTATTTT. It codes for CASSELRTGSTDTQYF.

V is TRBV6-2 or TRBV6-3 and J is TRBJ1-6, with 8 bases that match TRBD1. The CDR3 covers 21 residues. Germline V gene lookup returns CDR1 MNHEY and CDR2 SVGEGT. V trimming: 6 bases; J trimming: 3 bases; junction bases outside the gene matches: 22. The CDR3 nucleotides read TGTGCCAGCAGCCCCAGCCCTCCGGGACAGGTTGCTTCGTTCTATAATTCACCCCTCCACTTT. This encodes CASSPSPPGQVASFYNSPLHF.

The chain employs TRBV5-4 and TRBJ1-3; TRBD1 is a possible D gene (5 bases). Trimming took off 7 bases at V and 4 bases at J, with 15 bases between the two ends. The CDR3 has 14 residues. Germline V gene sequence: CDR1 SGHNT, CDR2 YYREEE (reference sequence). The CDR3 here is CASSTQGRGNTIYF. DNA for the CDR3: TGTGCCAGCTCTACCCAGGGAAGGGGAAACACCATATATTTT.

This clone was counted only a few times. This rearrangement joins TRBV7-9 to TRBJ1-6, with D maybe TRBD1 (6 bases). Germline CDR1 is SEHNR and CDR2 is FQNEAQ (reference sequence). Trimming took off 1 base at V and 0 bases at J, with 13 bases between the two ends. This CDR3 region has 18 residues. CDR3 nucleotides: TGTGCCAGCAGCTTAGGTGGCAGGGGCCACTCCTATAATTCACCCCTCCACTTT. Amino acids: CASSLGGRGHSYNSPLHF.

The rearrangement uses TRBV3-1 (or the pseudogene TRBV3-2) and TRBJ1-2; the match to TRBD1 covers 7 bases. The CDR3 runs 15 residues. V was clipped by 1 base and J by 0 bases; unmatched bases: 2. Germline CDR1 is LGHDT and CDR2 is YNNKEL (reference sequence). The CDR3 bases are TGTGCCAGCAGCCAAGTCGGGACAGCTAACTATGGCTACACCTTC. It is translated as CASSQVGTANYGYTF.

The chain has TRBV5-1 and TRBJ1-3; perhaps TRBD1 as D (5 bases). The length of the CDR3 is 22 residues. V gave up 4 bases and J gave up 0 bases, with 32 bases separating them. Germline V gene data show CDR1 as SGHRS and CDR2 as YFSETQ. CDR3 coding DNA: TGCGCCAGCAGCCAATTTTCCTCCCTCGGGCGCGTAGACAGAAGCTCTGGAAACACCATATATTTT. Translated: CASSQFSSLGRVDRSSGNTIYF.

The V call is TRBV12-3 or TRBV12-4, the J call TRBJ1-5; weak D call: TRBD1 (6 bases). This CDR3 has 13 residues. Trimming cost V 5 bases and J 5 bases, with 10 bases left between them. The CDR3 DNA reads TGTGCCAGCAGTCGACAGGAGGATCAGCCCCAGCATTTT. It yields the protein CASSRQEDQPQHF.

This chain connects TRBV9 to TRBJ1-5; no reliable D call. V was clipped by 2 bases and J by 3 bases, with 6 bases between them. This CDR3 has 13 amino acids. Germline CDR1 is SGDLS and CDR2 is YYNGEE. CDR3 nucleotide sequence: TGTGCCAGCAGCGTGACGGACAATCAGCCCCAGCATTTT. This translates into CASSVTDNQPQHF. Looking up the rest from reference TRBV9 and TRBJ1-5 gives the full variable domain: DSGVTQTPKHLITATGQRVTLRCSPRSGDLSVYWYQQSLDQGLQFLIQYYNGEERAKGNILERFSAQQFPDLHSELNLSSLELGDSALYFCASSVTDNQPQHFGDGTRLSIL.

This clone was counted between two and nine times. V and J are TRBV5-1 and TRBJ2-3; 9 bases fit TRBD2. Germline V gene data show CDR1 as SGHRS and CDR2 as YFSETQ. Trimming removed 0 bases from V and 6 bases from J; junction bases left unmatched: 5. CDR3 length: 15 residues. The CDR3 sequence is CASSLVGRGGDTQYF. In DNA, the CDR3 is TGCGCCAGCAGCTTGGTGGGGCGGGGGGGCGATACGCAGTATTTT.

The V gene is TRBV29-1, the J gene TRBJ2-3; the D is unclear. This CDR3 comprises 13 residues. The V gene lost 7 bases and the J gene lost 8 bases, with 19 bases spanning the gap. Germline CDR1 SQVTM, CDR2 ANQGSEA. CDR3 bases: TGCAGCGCTACCCAGCCCGTGATTGGTACGCAGTATTTT. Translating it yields CSATQPVIGTQYF.

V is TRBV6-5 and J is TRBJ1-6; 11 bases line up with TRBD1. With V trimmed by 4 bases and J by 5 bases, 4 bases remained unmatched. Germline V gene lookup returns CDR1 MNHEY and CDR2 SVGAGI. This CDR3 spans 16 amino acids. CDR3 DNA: TGTGCCAGCAGTTGGACAGGGGGCTTAGATAATTCACCCCTCCACTTT. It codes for CASSWTGGLDNSPLHF.

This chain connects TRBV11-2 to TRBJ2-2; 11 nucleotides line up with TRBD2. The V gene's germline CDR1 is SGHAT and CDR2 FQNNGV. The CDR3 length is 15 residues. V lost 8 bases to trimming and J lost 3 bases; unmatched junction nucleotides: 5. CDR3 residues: CASSGTSGYTGELFF. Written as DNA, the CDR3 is TGTGCCAGCTCTGGGACTAGCGGCTACACCGGGGAGCTGTTTTTT. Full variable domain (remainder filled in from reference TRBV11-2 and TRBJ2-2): EAGVAQSPRYKIIEKRQSVAFWCNPISGHATLYWYQQILGQGPKLLIQFQNNGVVDDSQLPKDRFSAERLKGVDSTLKIQPAKLEDSAVYLCASSGTSGYTGELFFGEGSRLTVL.

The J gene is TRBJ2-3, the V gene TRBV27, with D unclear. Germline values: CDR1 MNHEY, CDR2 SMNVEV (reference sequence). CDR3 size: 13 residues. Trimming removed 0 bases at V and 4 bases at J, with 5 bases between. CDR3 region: CASSLSLADTQYF. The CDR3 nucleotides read TGTGCCAGCAGTTTATCGCTAGCAGATACGCAGTATTTT.

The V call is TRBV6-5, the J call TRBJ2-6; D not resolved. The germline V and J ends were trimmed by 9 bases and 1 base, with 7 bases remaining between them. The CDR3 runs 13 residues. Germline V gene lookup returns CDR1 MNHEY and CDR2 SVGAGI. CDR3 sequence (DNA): TGTGCCAGTTGTCGGTCTGGGGCCAACGTCCTGACTTTC. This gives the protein CASCRSGANVLTF.

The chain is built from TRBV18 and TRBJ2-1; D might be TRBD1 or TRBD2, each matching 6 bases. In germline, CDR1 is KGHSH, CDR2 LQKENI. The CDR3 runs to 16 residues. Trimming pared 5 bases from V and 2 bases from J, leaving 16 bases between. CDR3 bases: TGTGCCAGCTCAGTTCGGGGGCTCCCAACCTACAATGAGCAGTTCTTC. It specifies CASSVRGLPTYNEQFF.

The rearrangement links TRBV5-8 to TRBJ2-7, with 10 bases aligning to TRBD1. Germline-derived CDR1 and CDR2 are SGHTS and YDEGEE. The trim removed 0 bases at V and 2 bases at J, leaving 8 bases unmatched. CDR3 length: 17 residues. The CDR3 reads CASSLGPGQGPTYEQYF. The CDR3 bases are TGTGCCAGCAGCTTGGGCCCGGGACAGGGGCCTACCTACGAGCAGTACTTC.

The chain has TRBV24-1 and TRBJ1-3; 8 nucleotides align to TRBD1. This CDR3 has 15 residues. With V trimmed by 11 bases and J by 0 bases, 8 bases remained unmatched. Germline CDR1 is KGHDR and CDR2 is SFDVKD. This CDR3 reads CANRGSRPSGNTIYF. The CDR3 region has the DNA TGTGCCAACAGGGGGAGCCGTCCCTCTGGAAACACCATATATTTT.

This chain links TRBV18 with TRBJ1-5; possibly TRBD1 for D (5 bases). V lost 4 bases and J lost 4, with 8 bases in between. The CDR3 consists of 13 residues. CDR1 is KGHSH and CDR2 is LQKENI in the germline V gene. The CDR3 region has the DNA TGTGCCAGCTCACAGGGGCGTAATCAGCCCCAGCATTTT. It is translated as CASSQGRNQPQHF.

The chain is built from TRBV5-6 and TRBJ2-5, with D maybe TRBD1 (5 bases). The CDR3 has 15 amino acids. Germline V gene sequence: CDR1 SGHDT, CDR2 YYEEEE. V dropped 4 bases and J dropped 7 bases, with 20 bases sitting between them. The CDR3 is CASSLQVAGFGTQYF. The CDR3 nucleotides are TGTGCCAGCAGCCTACAGGTCGCCGGGTTCGGGACCCAGTACTTC.

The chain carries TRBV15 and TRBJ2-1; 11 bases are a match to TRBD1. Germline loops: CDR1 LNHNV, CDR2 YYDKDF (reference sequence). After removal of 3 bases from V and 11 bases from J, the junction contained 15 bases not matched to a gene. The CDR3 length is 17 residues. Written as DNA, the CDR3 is TGTGCCACCAGCAGGCGGCCGACTGGACAGGGGGCCCCTAAGCAGTTCTTC. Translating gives CATSRRPTGQGAPKQFF.

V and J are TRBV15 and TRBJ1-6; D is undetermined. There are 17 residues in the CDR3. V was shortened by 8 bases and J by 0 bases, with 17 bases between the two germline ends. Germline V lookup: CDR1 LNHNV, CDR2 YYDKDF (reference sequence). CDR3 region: CATSEETASSYNSPLHF. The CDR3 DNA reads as TGTGCCACCTCGGAAGAGACGGCGAGCTCCTATAATTCACCCCTCCACTTT.

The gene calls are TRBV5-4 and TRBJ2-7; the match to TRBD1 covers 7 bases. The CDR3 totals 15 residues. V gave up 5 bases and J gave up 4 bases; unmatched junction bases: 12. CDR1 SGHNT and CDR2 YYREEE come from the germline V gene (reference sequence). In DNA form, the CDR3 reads TGTGCCAGCAGTTATTCCGGGACAGCAAGATACGAGCAGTACTTC. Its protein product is CASSYSGTARYEQYF.